This T cell receptor beta chain stems from a study of shared clonotypes between healthy human individuals. Findings and caveats of the study: Sharing across a few donors was seen in roughly 5.2% of naive CD4 clonotypes. Sequencing depth was expected to affect clonotype sharing among donors.

Notes on this clone: Antigen: not known.

Assay: immunoSEQ multiplex PCR; the TCRdb copy retains only in-frame clones and omits some. Of over 2 million clones listed, approximately 95% were seen once; the top ten hold around 1.1%. In germline, CDR1 is MGHDK, CDR2 SYGVNS. The CDR3 contains 15 residues. V lost 2 bases to trimming and J lost 0 bases, with 10 bases between them. CD45RO-negative, CCR7-positively selected cells formed the naive CD8 fraction, excluding terminally differentiated effector memory CD45RA+ cells. The study drew its donors from healthy HIV-negative adults without recent acute infections or vaccinations. The gene calls are TRBV25-1 and TRBJ1-1; the D is unclear. Sequences were obtained from naive CD8+ T cells sorted from blood. The TCR originated in a man younger than 35 in good health. The CDR3 DNA reads TGTGCCAGCAGTGAAGAGTTCGGCCTGAACACTGAAGCTTTCTTT. This sequence encodes CASSEEFGLNTEAFF.